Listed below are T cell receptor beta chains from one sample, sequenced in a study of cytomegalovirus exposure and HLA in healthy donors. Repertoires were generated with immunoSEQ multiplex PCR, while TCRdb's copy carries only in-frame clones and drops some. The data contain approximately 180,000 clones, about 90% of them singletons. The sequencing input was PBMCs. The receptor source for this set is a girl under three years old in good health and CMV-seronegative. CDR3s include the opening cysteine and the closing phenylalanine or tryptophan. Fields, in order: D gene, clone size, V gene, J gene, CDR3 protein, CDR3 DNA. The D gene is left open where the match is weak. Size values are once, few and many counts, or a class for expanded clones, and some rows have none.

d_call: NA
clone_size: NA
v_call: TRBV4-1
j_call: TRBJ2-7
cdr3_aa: CASSQAEVSYEQYF
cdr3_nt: TGCGCCAGCAGCCAAGCAGAGGTCTCCTACGAGCAGTACTTC

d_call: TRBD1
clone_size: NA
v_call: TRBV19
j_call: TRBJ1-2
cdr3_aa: CASSRIWDRAYGYTF
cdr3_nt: TGTGCCAGTAGTAGGATATGGGACAGGGCCTATGGCTACACCTTC

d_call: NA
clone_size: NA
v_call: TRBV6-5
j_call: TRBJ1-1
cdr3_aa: CASSQNNRRNTEAFF
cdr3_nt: TGTGCCAGCAGTCAAAACAACAGGAGGAACACTGAAGCTTTCTTT

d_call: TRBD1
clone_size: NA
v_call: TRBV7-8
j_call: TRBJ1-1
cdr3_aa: CASSSDRGSGNTEAFF
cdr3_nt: TGTGCCAGCAGCTCAGACAGGGGTAGTGGGAACACTGAAGCTTTCTTT

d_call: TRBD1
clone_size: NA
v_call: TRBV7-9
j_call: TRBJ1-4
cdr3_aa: CSSSLAGGREKLFF
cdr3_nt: TGTTCCAGCAGCTTAGCAGGGGGCAGGGAAAAACTGTTTTTT

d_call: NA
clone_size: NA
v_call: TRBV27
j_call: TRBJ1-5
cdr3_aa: CASSLRRSNQPQHF
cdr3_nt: TGTGCCAGCAGTTTACGCAGGAGCAATCAGCCCCAGCATTTT

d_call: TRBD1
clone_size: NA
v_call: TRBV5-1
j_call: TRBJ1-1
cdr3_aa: CASSSDRASTEAFF
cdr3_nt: TGCGCCAGCAGCTCGGACAGGGCGTCCACTGAAGCTTTCTTT

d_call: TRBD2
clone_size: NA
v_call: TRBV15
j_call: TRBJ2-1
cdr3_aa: CATSRTSGSLEQFF
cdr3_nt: TGTGCCACCAGCAGGACTAGCGGGAGCCTTGAGCAGTTCTTC

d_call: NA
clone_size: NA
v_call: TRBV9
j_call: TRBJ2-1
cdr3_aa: CASSQLPTVTGRKVNEQFF
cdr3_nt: TGTGCCAGCAGCCAATTACCAACAGTTACAGGGCGGAAAGTGAATGAGCAGTTCTTC

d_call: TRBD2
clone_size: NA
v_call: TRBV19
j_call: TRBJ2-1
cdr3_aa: CASRLSGASASYNEQFF
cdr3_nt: TGTGCCAGTAGGCTCAGCGGGGCTAGCGCTTCCTACAATGAGCAGTTCTTC

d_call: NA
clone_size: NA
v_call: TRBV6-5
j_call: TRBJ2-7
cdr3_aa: CASSSGSEQYF
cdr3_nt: TGTGCCAGCAGCTCCGGTAGCGAGCAGTACTTC

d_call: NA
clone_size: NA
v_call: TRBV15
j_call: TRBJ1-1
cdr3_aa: CATSRDAGRGTEAFF
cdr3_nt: TGTGCCACCAGCAGAGATGCAGGGAGGGGGACTGAAGCTTTCTTT

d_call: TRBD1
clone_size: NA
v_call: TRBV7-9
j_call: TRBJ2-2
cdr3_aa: CASSLTGTGLTGELFF
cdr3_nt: TGTGCCAGCAGCTTAACCGGGACAGGACTCACCGGGGAGCTGTTTTTT

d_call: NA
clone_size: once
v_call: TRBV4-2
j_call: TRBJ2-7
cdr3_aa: CASSLDSSYEQYF
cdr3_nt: TGTGCCAGCAGCCTAGATAGCTCCTACGAGCAGTACTTC

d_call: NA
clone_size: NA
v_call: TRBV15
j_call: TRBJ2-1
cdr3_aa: CATSGGPSSYNEQFF
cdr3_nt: TGTGCCACCAGCGGCGGGCCTAGCTCCTACAATGAGCAGTTCTTC

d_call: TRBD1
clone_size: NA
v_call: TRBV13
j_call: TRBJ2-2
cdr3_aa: CASSQSRGRRAGELFF
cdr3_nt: TGTGCCAGCAGCCAATCCAGGGGGCGAAGGGCCGGGGAGCTGTTTTTT

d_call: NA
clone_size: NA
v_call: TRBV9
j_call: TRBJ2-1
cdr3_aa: CASSVGGSGTTPLHRPFIVEQFF
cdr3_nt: TGTGCCAGCAGCGTAGGAGGGTCAGGAACTACCCCTTTACATAGACCCTTCATTGTTGAGCAGTTCTTC

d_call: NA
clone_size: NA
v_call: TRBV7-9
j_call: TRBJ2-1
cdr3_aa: CASPRGYGESYNEQFF
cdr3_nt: TGTGCCAGCCCCCGAGGGTACGGGGAGTCCTACAATGAGCAGTTCTTC

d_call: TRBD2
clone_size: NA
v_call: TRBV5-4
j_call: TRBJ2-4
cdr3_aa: CASSGTTSGGSPLAKNIQYF
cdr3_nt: TGTGCCAGCAGCGGGACGACTAGCGGGGGATCCCCACTAGCCAAAAACATTCAGTACTTC

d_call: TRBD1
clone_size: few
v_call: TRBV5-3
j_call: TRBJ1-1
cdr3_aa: CARSLSDRGQAFF
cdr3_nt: TGTGCCAGAAGCTTGTCCGACAGGGGGCAAGCTTTCTTT

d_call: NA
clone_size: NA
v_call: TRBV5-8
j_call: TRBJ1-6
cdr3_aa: CASSPTDVLRNSPLHF
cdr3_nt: TGTGCCAGCAGCCCGACTGACGTCCTCCGAAATTCACCCCTCCACTTT

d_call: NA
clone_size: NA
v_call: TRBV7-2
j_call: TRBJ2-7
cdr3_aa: CASSSNSYEQYF
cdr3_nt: TGTGCCAGCAGCTCCAACAGCTACGAGCAGTACTTC

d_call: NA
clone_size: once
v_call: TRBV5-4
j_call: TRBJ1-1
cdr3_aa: CASKTLNTEAFF
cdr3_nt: TGTGCCAGCAAAACTCTGAACACTGAAGCTTTCTTT

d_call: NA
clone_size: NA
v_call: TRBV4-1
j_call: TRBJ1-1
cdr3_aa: CASSQDLGRMNTEAFF
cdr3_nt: TGCGCCAGCAGCCAAGATCTCGGCAGGATGAACACTGAAGCTTTCTTT

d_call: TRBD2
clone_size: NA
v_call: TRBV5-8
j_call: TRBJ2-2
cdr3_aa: CASTGRGVWTGELFF
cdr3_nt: TGTGCCAGCACGGGGCGGGGGGTATGGACCGGGGAGCTGTTTTTT

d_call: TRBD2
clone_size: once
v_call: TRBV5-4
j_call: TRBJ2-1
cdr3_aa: CASRTNWDYKVDEQFF
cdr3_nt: TGTGCCAGCAGAACCAATTGGGACTATAAAGTCGATGAGCAGTTCTTC

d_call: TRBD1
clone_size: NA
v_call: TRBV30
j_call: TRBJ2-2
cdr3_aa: CAWSRQGAGGELFF
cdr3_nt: TGTGCCTGGAGCCGACAGGGGGCTGGCGGGGAGCTGTTTTTT

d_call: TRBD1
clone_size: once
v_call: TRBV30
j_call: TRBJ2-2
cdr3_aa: CAWRGQGGAGELFF
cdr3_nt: TGTGCCTGGAGGGGACAGGGAGGCGCCGGGGAGCTGTTTTTT

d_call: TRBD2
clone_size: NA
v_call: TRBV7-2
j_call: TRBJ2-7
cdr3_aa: CASSLGLAGGGGLYEQYF
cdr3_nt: TGTGCCAGCAGCTTAGGACTAGCGGGAGGAGGTGGGCTCTACGAGCAGTACTTC

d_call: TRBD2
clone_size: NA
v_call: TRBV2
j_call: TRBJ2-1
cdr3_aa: CARERGVDLNEQFF
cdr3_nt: TGTGCCAGGGAGCGGGGGGTAGACTTGAATGAGCAGTTCTTC

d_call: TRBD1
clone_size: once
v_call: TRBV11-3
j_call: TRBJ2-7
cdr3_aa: CASSLGAPGQGRNEQYF
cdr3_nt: TGTGCCAGCAGCTTAGGCGCGCCGGGACAGGGGAGAAACGAGCAGTACTTC

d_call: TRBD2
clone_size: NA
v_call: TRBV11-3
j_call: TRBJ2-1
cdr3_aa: CASSLGQGLAGGGYNEQFF
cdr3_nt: TGTGCCAGCAGCTTGGGACAGGGCCTAGCGGGGGGGGGATACAATGAGCAGTTCTTC

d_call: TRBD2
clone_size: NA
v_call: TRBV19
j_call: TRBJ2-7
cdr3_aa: CASSPTGTSIGPSYEQYF
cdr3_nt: TGTGCCAGTAGTCCTACCGGGACTAGCATAGGACCCTCCTACGAGCAGTACTTC

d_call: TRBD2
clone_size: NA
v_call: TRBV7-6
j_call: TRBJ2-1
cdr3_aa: CASSLVASGGNEQFF
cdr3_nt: TGTGCCAGCAGCTTAGTGGCTAGCGGGGGCAATGAGCAGTTCTTC

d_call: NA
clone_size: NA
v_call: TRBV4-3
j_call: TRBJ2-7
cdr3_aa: CASSQEGQTKQYF
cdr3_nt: TGCGCCAGCAGCCAAGAGGGACAAACTAAGCAGTACTTC

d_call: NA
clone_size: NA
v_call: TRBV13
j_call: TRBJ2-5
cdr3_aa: CASSPPLYGGRQETQYF
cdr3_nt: TGTGCCAGCAGCCCCCCCCTCTATGGGGGGAGACAAGAGACCCAGTACTTC

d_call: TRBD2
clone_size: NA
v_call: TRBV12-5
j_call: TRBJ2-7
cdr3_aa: CASGLTSGGAVYEQYF
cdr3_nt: TGTGCTAGTGGTTTGACTAGCGGGGGGGCCGTCTACGAGCAGTACTTC

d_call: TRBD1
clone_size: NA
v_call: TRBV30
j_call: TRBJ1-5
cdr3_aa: CAWSDDRVNQPQHF
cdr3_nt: TGTGCCTGGAGCGACGACAGGGTAAATCAGCCCCAGCATTTT

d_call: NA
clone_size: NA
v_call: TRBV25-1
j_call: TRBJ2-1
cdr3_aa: CASSEMTNPLSEQFF
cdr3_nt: TGTGCCAGCAGTGAAATGACTAACCCTTTGAGTGAGCAGTTCTTC

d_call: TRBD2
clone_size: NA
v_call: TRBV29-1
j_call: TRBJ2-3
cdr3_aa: CSVGTSGNTDTQYF
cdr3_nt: TGCAGCGTTGGCACTAGCGGCAACACAGATACGCAGTATTTT

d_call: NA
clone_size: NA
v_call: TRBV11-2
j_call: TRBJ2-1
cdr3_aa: CASSFLHNEQFF
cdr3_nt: TGTGCCAGCAGCTTTCTACACAATGAGCAGTTCTTC

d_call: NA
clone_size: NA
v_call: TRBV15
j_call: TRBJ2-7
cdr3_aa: CATSRDRVSYEQYF
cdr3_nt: TGTGCCACCAGCAGAGATCGGGTCTCCTACGAGCAGTACTTC

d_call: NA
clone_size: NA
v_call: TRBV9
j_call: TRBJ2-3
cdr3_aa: CASSVGGPSTDTQYF
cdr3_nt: TGTGCCAGCAGCGTAGGGGGGCCGAGCACAGATACGCAGTATTTT